This TCR beta chain was sequenced in a study of cytomegalovirus exposure and HLA in healthy donors. Broader study findings: The Asian-associated ancestry cluster reportedly had fewer N-insertions than the approximately 610-donor mean in a later analysis.

Regarding this clone: What it binds is unknown.

The CDR3 contains 14 residues. The J segment lost 5 bases and the V segment lost 3 bases, leaving 3 bases of the junction unmatched. Looked up from germline, CDR1 is MNHNS and CDR2 is SASEGT. The PCR made use of 60 Vbeta and 13 Jbeta primers. Assay: immunoSEQ multiplex PCR; the TCRdb copy retains only in-frame clones and omits some. The sample shows about 140,000 clones, 87% of them seen only once. The V and J genes are TRBV6-1 and TRBJ2-7, with TRBD1 matching 11 bases. The origin of this receptor is a woman aged 25 to 39 in good health and CMV-seronegative. Specimen: PBMCs. CDR3: CASSEGDRGDEQYF. CDR3 bases: TGTGCCAGCAGTGAGGGGGACAGGGGGGACGAGCAGTACTTC.